This T cell receptor beta chain was captured in a study of response to subunit inactivated influenza vaccine. The CDR3 contains 14 residues. V shed 0 bases and J shed 7 bases, with 10 bases lying between them. Germline V gene lookup returns CDR1 MNHEY and CDR2 SVGAGI. There are many counts of this clonotype. TCRdb re-analysed the RT-PCR reads in MiXCR, keeping a single row per CDR3 protein. In the table there are 650,000 to 700,000 distinct CDR3 sequences, 15% to 18% of which are singletons. The chain combines TRBV6-5 with TRBJ2-1; D uncertain. The receptor comes from a man between 45 and 60 years old who received an inactivated influenza vaccine. The source was PBMCs from blood, collected 11 to 12 days after vaccination. DNA of the CDR3: TGTGCCAGCAGTTACTCGTGGACCGGGAATGAGCAGTTCTTC. Translating it yields CASSYSWTGNEQFF.